The 8 T cell receptor beta chains presented below share a single source sample, sequenced in a study of cytotoxic CD8 clonotypes in ibrutinib-treated CLL. Clones were sequenced by immunoSEQ multiplex PCR, and TCRdb holds only the in-frame ones, with some missing. The repertoire holds 270,000 or so clones, with roughly four fifths as singletons. The source was PBMCs, collected at disease progression, from a patient treated with ibrutinib. The receptor set was obtained from a human donor with chronic lymphocytic leukemia.

Here the CDR3 reads CASSLRGRKDTEAFF. DNA of the CDR3: TGTGCCAGCAGTTTAAGAGGGCGGAAGGACACTGAAGCTTTCTTT. V is TRBV27 and J is TRBJ1-1; D is undetermined. Germline V gives CDR1 MNHEY, CDR2 SMNVEV (reference sequence). This CDR3 comprises 15 residues. The ends were cut back, 2 bases at V and 3 bases at J, with 13 bases in the middle.

The chain couples TRBV10-3 to TRBJ2-1; D may be TRBD1 (5 bases). Trimming removed 10 bases at V and 0 bases at J, with 7 bases between. The CDR3 runs 12 residues. Germline V gives CDR1 ENHRY, CDR2 SYGVKD. The CDR3 nucleotides read TGTGCCACACAGGACTCCTACAATGAGCAGTTCTTC. As protein: CATQDSYNEQFF.

The V and J genes are TRBV6-4 and TRBJ1-4; D call uncertain. V lost 3 bases to trimming and J lost 0 bases, with 11 bases between them. CDR3 size: 16 residues. Germline CDR1 is MRHNA and CDR2 is SNTAGT. This chain's CDR3 is CASSDCEAATNEKLFF. For the CDR3, the DNA is TGTGCCAGCAGTGATTGTGAAGCTGCAACTAATGAAAAACTGTTTTTT.

Here the CDR3 DNA reads TGTGCCAGCAGGTACCGGGACAGGGATGAAAAACTGTTTTTT. Its translation is CASRYRDRDEKLFF. The rearrangement joins TRBV2 to TRBJ1-4; 9 bases match TRBD1. This CDR3 contains 14 residues. Trimming removed 6 bases from V and 6 bases from J; junction bases left unmatched: 5. CDR1 is SNHLY and CDR2 is FYNNEI in the germline V gene.

This clone occurred once. This sequence joins TRBV19 and TRBJ2-1; D ambiguous. The CDR3 runs 14 residues. Trimming removed 6 bases at V and 7 bases at J, with 16 bases between. The V gene's germline CDR1 is LNHDA and CDR2 SQIVND (reference sequence). In DNA, the CDR3 is TGTGCCAGTAGGCCCAGCCCGACGGAAAATGAGCAGTTCTTC. Protein: CASRPSPTENEQFF.

This sequence joins TRBV5-4 and TRBJ1-1; D might be TRBD1 (6 bases). The CDR3 loop spans 15 amino acids. Deletions cut 1 base from V and 1 base from J, with 11 bases between. Germline V gene lookup returns CDR1 SGHNT and CDR2 YYREEE (reference sequence). CDR3 amino acids: CASSLRRGGNTEAFF. CDR3 nucleotide sequence: TGTGCCAGCAGCTTGAGAAGGGGGGGGAACACTGAAGCTTTCTTT.

The chain has TRBV6-5 and TRBJ2-7; D ambiguous. Trimming removed 2 bases at V and 2 bases at J, with 7 bases between. The germline CDR1 and CDR2 sequences are MNHEY and SVGAGI. This CDR3 has 13 residues. The CDR3 sequence is CASSYGSPYEQYF. The DNA of the CDR3 is TGTGCCAGCAGTTACGGGTCACCCTACGAGCAGTACTTC.

The rearrangement joins TRBV4-1 to TRBJ2-1; D call uncertain. The length of the CDR3 is 14 residues. The V end was cut by 3 bases, the J end by 8 bases, with 14 bases between. The germline V gene encodes CDR1 MGHRA and CDR2 YSYEKL. The CDR3 region has the DNA TGCGCCAGCAGCCAGGGTAGAATTTTGGATGAGCAGTTCTTC. This codes for CASSQGRILDEQFF.